A single sample is the source of the 18 T cell receptor beta chains below, sequenced in a study of identical twins. From the 5' RACE reads, TCRdb called clonotypes with MiXCR, one entry per CDR3 protein. Of 400,000 to 550,000 distinct CDR3 sequences listed, roughly a fifth were seen once; the top ten hold approximately 0.95%. These data were also filed under a second study, of T cells expressing NK-cell markers.

Source material: CD4+ T cells sorted from blood. The receptors here all came from a woman in her late teens or twenties in good health.

In its sample, this clonotype was seen once. The chain carries TRBV5-1 and TRBJ2-5, with 7 bases that match TRBD2. Germline V gene lookup returns CDR1 SGHRS and CDR2 YFSETQ. After removal of 4 bases from V and 2 bases from J, the junction contained 8 bases not matched to a gene. This CDR3 has 15 residues. In DNA form, the CDR3 reads TGCGCCAGCAGCGGCCGGGCGGGGGTACAAGAGACCCAGTACTTC. This translates into CASSGRAGVQETQYF.

V gene TRBV6-2 or TRBV6-3 combines with J gene TRBJ1-1, with D unclear. The CDR3 runs to 13 residues. Between the trimmed V and J ends, which lost 2 bases and 2 bases, there was a span of 6 bases. Germline CDR1 MNHEY, CDR2 SVGEGT. The CDR3 DNA reads as TGTGCCAGCAGTTACACGGACAACACTGAAGCTTTCTTT. Its protein is CASSYTDNTEAFF.

This clonotype was recorded a few times. The chain couples TRBV20-1 to TRBJ2-1, with 8 bases lining up with TRBD2. Looked up from germline, CDR1 is DFQATT and CDR2 is SNEGSKA (reference sequence). The CDR3 contains 18 residues. V shed 6 bases, J shed 4 bases, and the junction held 20 bases outside the gene matches. CDR3 nucleotide sequence: TGCAGTGCCGACTTTAGGGCGGGGGGACCCGCGAATTACAATGAGCAGTTCTTC. It specifies CSADFRAGGPANYNEQFF.

This clonotype showed up many times. The V gene is TRBV12-3 or TRBV12-4, the J gene TRBJ2-1, with TRBD2 identical over 9 bases. V trimming: 5 bases; J trimming: 9 bases; junction bases outside the gene matches: 5. The CDR3 consists of 13 residues. CDR3 protein: CASSQKAGGEQFF. Here the CDR3 DNA reads TGTGCCAGCAGTCAAAAAGCGGGAGGTGAGCAGTTCTTC.

The genes are TRBV7-9 and TRBJ1-2, with D perhaps TRBD1 (5 bases). The CDR3 runs 15 residues. V lost 0 bases, J lost 8 bases, and 16 bases lay in between. Germline V gene sequence: CDR1 SEHNR, CDR2 FQNEAQ (reference sequence). The CDR3 DNA reads TGTGCCAGCAGCTTAGCCGGGACTGGAATGGGGGGCTACACCTTC. Amino acid sequence: CASSLAGTGMGGYTF.

This clonotype was counted once. The chain employs TRBV19 and TRBJ2-1; D remains ambiguous. Germline CDR1 and CDR2: LNHDA and SQIVND (reference sequence). V was pared by 6 bases and J by 6 bases, with 21 bases between. CDR3 length: 16 amino acids. The CDR3 reads CASRPQAGAIGNEQFF. The CDR3 nucleotides read TGTGCCAGTAGACCCCAGGCAGGAGCTATAGGCAATGAGCAGTTCTTC.

This clonotype has a handful of counts. The chain has TRBV11-2 and TRBJ2-7, with 9 bases aligning to TRBD2. The CDR3 covers 13 residues. CDR1 and CDR2 (germline): SGHAT, FQNNGV. Trimming took 3 bases from V and 6 from J; bases not matched to a gene: 3. As DNA, the CDR3 is TGTGCCAGCAGCTTTAGCGGGGGAAGCGAGCAGTACTTC. Translating it yields CASSFSGGSEQYF. Supplemented by reference TRBV11-2 and TRBJ2-7, the full variable domain reads EAGVAQSPRYKIIEKRQSVAFWCNPISGHATLYWYQQILGQGPKLLIQFQNNGVVDDSQLPKDRFSAERLKGVDSTLKIQPAKLEDSAVYLCASSFSGGSEQYFGPGTRLTVT.

The genes are TRBV20-1 and TRBJ1-1; 10 nucleotides line up with TRBD1. Germline V gives CDR1 DFQATT, CDR2 SNEGSKA (reference sequence). With V trimmed by 5 bases and J by 4 bases, 16 bases remained unmatched. CDR3 length: 17 residues. In DNA form, the CDR3 reads TGCAGTGCTGAGCGAAGGACAGGGGGTATCCAAGGCACTGAAGCTTTCTTT. Translation gives CSAERRTGGIQGTEAFF.

This clonotype has a handful of counts. The chain links TRBV12-3 or TRBV12-4 to TRBJ1-4; D ambiguous. The length of the CDR3 is 14 residues. V lost 7 bases and J lost 6, with 15 bases in between. CDR3 sequence (DNA): TGTGCCAGCACCATCGCGGCAGTTGATGAAAAACTGTTTTTT. Translation gives CASTIAAVDEKLFF.

The chain recombines TRBV9 with TRBJ2-6; D remains unclear. The length of the CDR3 is 15 residues. The V end was cut by 5 bases, the J end by 0 bases, with 9 bases between. Germline-derived CDR1 and CDR2 are SGDLS and YYNGEE. The CDR3 protein is CASRKSLSGANVLTF. The CDR3 nucleotides read TGTGCCAGCAGGAAATCCCTCTCTGGGGCCAACGTCCTGACTTTC.

The chain couples TRBV6-1 to TRBJ2-1; D could derive from TRBD1 or TRBD2 (6 bases each). This CDR3 is built from 18 residues. V lost 5 bases and J lost 0, with 20 bases in between. Per germline, CDR1 MNHNS and CDR2 SASEGT. CDR3 region: CASSRGGRTASSYNEQFF. The CDR3 DNA follows: TGTGCCAGCAGTCGGGGTGGGAGGACAGCCAGCTCCTACAATGAGCAGTTCTTC.

The chain joins TRBV5-6 to TRBJ1-2; D gene unclear. This CDR3 has 14 amino acids. Trimming left V 4 bases short and J 3 bases short, with 13 bases between. Germline assignment: CDR1 SGHDT and CDR2 YYEEEE. CDR3 sequence: CASSPSVEDYGYTF. In DNA, the CDR3 is TGTGCCAGCAGCCCTTCGGTAGAGGACTATGGCTACACCTTC.

This clonotype has a handful of counts. This chain uses TRBV6-1 with TRBJ2-1, with 8 bases aligning to TRBD1. The CDR3 totals 13 residues. Germline V gene sequence: CDR1 MNHNS, CDR2 SASEGT. The V gene end was trimmed by 7 bases and the J gene end by 7 bases; junction bases not matched to a gene: 6. The CDR3 sequence: CASTPTGANEQFF. The CDR3 coding sequence is TGTGCCAGCACCCCGACAGGGGCGAATGAGCAGTTCTTC.

The chain employs TRBV20-1 and TRBJ2-7, with D perhaps matching TRBD2 (6 bases). This CDR3 region has 16 residues. Germline values: CDR1 DFQATT, CDR2 SNEGSKA (reference sequence). Trimming shortened V by 3 bases and J by 2 bases, and 20 bases separated the two germline ends. Written as DNA, the CDR3 is TGCAGTGCTAGTGGGAGCGGGCACGGAAGGGCCTACGAGCAGTACTTC. This sequence encodes CSASGSGHGRAYEQYF.

The chain recombines TRBV20-1 with TRBJ2-1; no definite D call. CDR3 length: 14 amino acids. Trimming removed 0 bases from V and 9 bases from J, with 15 bases in between. Per germline, CDR1 DFQATT and CDR2 SNEGSKA (reference sequence). The CDR3 spells CSAREDTTVPEQFF. The CDR3 bases are TGCAGTGCTAGAGAGGATACTACCGTGCCTGAGCAGTTCTTC.

This chain links TRBV5-1 with TRBJ2-5; D gene uncertain. Germline assignment: CDR1 SGHRS and CDR2 YFSETQ. V was cut by 2 bases and J by 0 bases, with 5 bases left in between. CDR3 length equals 13 residues. This CDR3 reads CASSLTDQETQYF. The CDR3 nucleotides are TGCGCCAGCAGCTTAACAGACCAAGAGACCCAGTACTTC.

The chain couples TRBV4-1 to TRBJ2-1, with 8 bases matching TRBD2. Germline V gene sequence: CDR1 MGHRA, CDR2 YSYEKL. This CDR3 has 14 residues. The junction had 6 bases not matched to a gene; V was cut back by 2 bases and J by 9 bases. The CDR3 DNA sequence: TGCGCCAGCAGCCAATACAGCGGGGGAAGTGAGCAGTTCTTC. It is translated as CASSQYSGGSEQFF.

This clonotype was seen more than once but under ten times. The gene calls are TRBV9 and TRBJ2-1; D gene ambiguous. Trimming cost V 0 bases and J 2 bases, with 9 bases left between them. The CDR3 is 15 residues long. CDR1 and CDR2 from the germline V gene are SGDLS and YYNGEE. The CDR3 protein is CASSVGRRPYNEQFF. For the CDR3, the DNA is TGTGCCAGCAGCGTAGGGCGACGCCCCTACAATGAGCAGTTCTTC.